This T cell receptor beta chain was recovered during a study of cytotoxic CD8 clonotypes in ibrutinib-treated CLL. Study details: Average yields of 255,043 productive templates and 100,000 or so productive rearrangements characterized the samples.

CDR3 length equals 15 residues. Germline values: CDR1 MDHEN, CDR2 SYDVKM. V shed 3 bases and J shed 0 bases, with 9 bases lying between them. Clones were sequenced by immunoSEQ multiplex PCR, and TCRdb holds only the in-frame ones, with some missing. The sample holds 100,000 to 150,000 clones, approximately 85% seen once. The clonotype originates from a human donor with chronic lymphocytic leukemia. This specimen consisted of PBMCs, obtained after 24 months of ibrutinib treatment. V is TRBV28 and J is TRBJ2-1; perhaps TRBD2 as D (6 bases). DNA for the CDR3: TGTGCCAGCAGTTTTCGGGGGAGCTCCTACAATGAGCAGTTCTTC. This encodes CASSFRGSSYNEQFF.